This entry lists 7 T cell receptor beta chains sequenced from one sample in a study of blood T cell repertoires in COVID-19. The table came from immunoSEQ multiplex PCR; TCRdb's copy has only in-frame clones and leaves some out. The profile covers fewer than 200,000 clones, with 80% to 90% appearing a single time and 1.5% to 2% taken by the ten largest. Sequencing input: peripheral blood. The receptors stem from a man aged 18 to 35 who had recovered from COVID-19.

The genes are TRBV7-9 and TRBJ2-3, with unresolved D. The CDR3 sequence is 15 residues long. The germline V gene has CDR1 SEHNR and CDR2 FQNEAQ (reference sequence). The V and J ends lost 2 bases and 2 bases respectively, with 11 bases between them. The CDR3 region is CASSLTFSNTDTQYF. The CDR3 DNA follows: TGTGCCAGCAGCTTAACTTTTTCCAACACAGATACGCAGTATTTT.

The rearrangement uses TRBV30 and TRBJ1-5, with a tentative D call TRBD1 (5 bases). This CDR3 region has 11 residues. Deletions cut 2 bases from V and 11 bases from J, with 10 bases between. Per germline, CDR1 GTSNPN and CDR2 SVGIG (reference sequence). CDR3 in DNA: TGTGCCTGGAGTCGCGGGGGGGCCCAGCATTTT. Amino acids: CAWSRGGAQHF.

This chain uses TRBV3-1 (or the pseudogene TRBV3-2) with TRBJ1-2; D unresolved. Trimming took 4 bases from V and 8 from J, leaving 14 bases between them. Per the germline V gene, CDR1 is LGHDT and CDR2 is YNNKEL (reference sequence). The CDR3 is 13 amino acids. The CDR3 nucleotides are TGTGCCAGCAGCCTGAAACCAGGAACAGGCTACACCTTC. Protein: CASSLKPGTGYTF.

Only a few counts were recorded for this clone. V is TRBV29-1 and J is TRBJ1-5; 8 positions match TRBD1. The germline V gene encodes CDR1 SQVTM and CDR2 ANQGSEA. V lost 4 bases, J lost 3 bases, and 5 bases stayed unmatched. This CDR3 comprises 14 residues. The DNA for the CDR3 is TGCAGCGTTGCGACAGGGGATCCCAATCAGCCCCAGCATTTT. It specifies CSVATGDPNQPQHF.

The chain has TRBV10-2 and TRBJ1-1, with 8 bases lining up with TRBD1. The germline V gene encodes CDR1 WSHSY and CDR2 SAAADI. The CDR3 runs to 15 residues. Unmatched junction bases numbered 8, after V lost 3 bases and J lost 5 bases. CDR3 sequence (DNA): TGCGCCAGCAGTGAACCAACAGGGGGTGGAACTGAAGCTTTCTTT. Translation gives CASSEPTGGGTEAFF.

The rearrangement links TRBV7-2 to TRBJ2-1; D possibly corresponds to TRBD2 (6 bases). The CDR3 contains 15 residues. Looked up from germline, CDR1 is SGHTA and CDR2 is FQGNSA. The germline V and J ends were trimmed by 1 base and 2 bases, with 9 bases remaining between them. CDR3 amino acids: CASSLDAGPYNEQFF. For the CDR3, the DNA is TGTGCCAGCAGCTTAGACGCGGGGCCCTACAATGAGCAGTTCTTC.

This clone was seen a handful of times. This chain links TRBV6-5 with TRBJ2-7; 7 bases match TRBD2. Germline V gene lookup returns CDR1 MNHEY and CDR2 SVGAGI. The ends lost 0 bases at V and 3 bases at J; junction bases unmatched: 5. This CDR3 spans 15 amino acids. CDR3 in amino acids: CASSYSAREYYEQYF. The CDR3 coding sequence is TGTGCCAGCAGTTACTCGGCGCGGGAGTACTACGAGCAGTACTTC.